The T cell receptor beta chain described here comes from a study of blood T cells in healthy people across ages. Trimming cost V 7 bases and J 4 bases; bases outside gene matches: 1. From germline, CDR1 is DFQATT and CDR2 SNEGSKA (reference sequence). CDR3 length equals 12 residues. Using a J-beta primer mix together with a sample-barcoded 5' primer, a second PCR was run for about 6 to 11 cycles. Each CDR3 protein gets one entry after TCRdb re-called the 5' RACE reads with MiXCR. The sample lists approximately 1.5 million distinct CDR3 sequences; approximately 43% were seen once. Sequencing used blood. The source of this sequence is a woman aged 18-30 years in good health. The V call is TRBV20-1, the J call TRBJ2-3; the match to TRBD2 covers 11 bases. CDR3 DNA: TGCAGTGGGACTAGCGGGCCAGATACGCAGTATTTT. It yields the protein CSGTSGPDTQYF.